This TCR beta chain was sequenced in a study of blood T cells in healthy people across ages. Study background: In model experiments, template switching was able to capture about one barcoded beta molecule for every two T cells that were present.

PCR was performed a second time for about 7 to 11 cycles using a sample-barcoded 5' primer and a J-beta primer mix. TCRdb processed the 5' RACE reads anew with MiXCR; each CDR3 protein has one entry. The table lists 500,000 to 700,000 distinct CDR3 sequences, roughly 30% of them singletons, with about a sixth in the top ten. The table lists this clonotype with many counts. CDR3 length equals 13 residues. V was clipped by 6 bases and J by 6 bases, with 15 bases between them. Specimen: blood. The chain employs TRBV12-3 or TRBV12-4 and TRBJ2-7; D is possibly TRBD1 (5 bases). The receptor was derived from a woman at least 80 years old in good health. CDR3 in amino acids: CASRPRATAEQYF. CDR3 DNA sequence: TGTGCCAGCAGGCCCCGGGCGACAGCCGAGCAGTACTTC.